What follows are 19 T cell receptor beta chains derived from one specimen sequenced in a study of regulatory T cells in long-lasting Graves disease. Time point meaning: persistent/refractory GD, antithyroid drugs over 5 years with positive TRAb. Preparation of the TCR library used RNA extracted from PBMCs. To make TCR beta libraries, researchers used iRepertoire HTBI primers and Arm-PCR of CDR3 regions. TCRdb independently ran MiXCR on the multiplex PCR reads; one entry per CDR3 protein. The repertoire holds about 470,000 distinct CDR3 sequences, with around 21% as singletons. Specimen: peripheral blood mononuclear cells (PBMCs), collected when the disease was refractory, from a patient treated with antithyroid drugs. These receptors originate from a female donor with Graves disease.

To note about this clonotype: The junction shows a germline mismatch at one end, possibly a read error. This rearrangement joins TRBV6-1 to TRBJ2-3; tentative D call: TRBD1 (6 bases). Germline V gene data show CDR1 as MNHNS and CDR2 as SASEGT. This CDR3 is built from 14 residues. CDR3 protein: CAGRRQVRTDTQYF. DNA of the CDR3: TGTGCCGGCAGAAGACAGGTCCGCACAGATACGCAGTATTTT.

This clonotype was detected a few times. V is TRBV27 and J is TRBJ2-2; D perhaps matches TRBD2 (5 bases). The germline V and J ends were trimmed by 7 bases and 4 bases, with 10 bases remaining between them. CDR1 MNHEY and CDR2 SMNVEV come from the germline V gene (reference sequence). The CDR3 has 13 residues. CDR3 nucleotides: TGTGCCAGCACCGAAAGCGGCACCGGGGAGCTGTTTTTT. It yields the protein CASTESGTGELFF.

This chain links TRBV5-1 with TRBJ2-3; perhaps TRBD2 as D (6 bases). The germline V gene has CDR1 SGHRS and CDR2 YFSETQ. Between the trimmed V and J ends, which lost 1 base and 2 bases, there was a span of 11 bases. This CDR3 comprises 15 residues. CDR3 residues: CASSLQTRYTDTQYF. The CDR3 nucleotides read TGCGCCAGCAGCTTGCAGACTAGATACACAGATACGCAGTATTTT.

This clonotype was detected many times. This chain connects TRBV5-1 to TRBJ1-4; D gene unclear. Germline-derived CDR1 and CDR2 are SGHRS and YFSETQ. The CDR3 sequence is 14 residues long. V was shortened by 4 bases and J by 4 bases, with 11 bases between the two germline ends. The CDR3 loop reads CASSLNGDNEKLFF. The CDR3 DNA follows: TGCGCCAGCAGCCTAAACGGTGATAATGAAAAACTGTTTTTT.

This clonotype was seen at least ten times. V is TRBV12-3 or TRBV12-4 and J is TRBJ1-1, with a possible D match to TRBD1 (6 bases). The CDR3 totals 13 residues. The V gene lost 7 bases and the J gene lost 4 bases, with 13 bases spanning the gap. The CDR3 nucleotides are TGTGCCAGCACCCTCAGGACAGCCACTGAAGCTTTCTTT. This encodes CASTLRTATEAFF.

This clonotype occurred a few times. The chain joins TRBV19 to TRBJ1-1; unclear D gene. The germline CDR1 and CDR2 sequences are LNHDA and SQIVND (reference sequence). The CDR3 is made up of 13 amino acids. Trimming took 5 bases from V and 4 from J, leaving 11 bases between them. In DNA form, the CDR3 reads TGTGCCAGTAGTGGCAGAATGAGCACTGAAGCTTTCTTT. It codes for CASSGRMSTEAFF.

This clonotype has ten or more counts. The V call is TRBV28, the J call TRBJ1-2, with D perhaps TRBD1 (5 bases). CDR3 size: 13 residues. V was clipped by 6 bases and J by 5 bases, with 13 bases between them. From germline, CDR1 is MDHEN and CDR2 SYDVKM. The CDR3 nucleotides are TGTGCCAGCAGCTGGGACGGGCCGTATGGCTACACCTTC. Amino acids: CASSWDGPYGYTF.

With respect to this clonotype: A read error may account for a junction end that differs from germline. The rearrangement links TRBV28 to TRBJ2-4; 8 positions match TRBD1. The CDR3 totals 17 residues. The germline V gene has CDR1 MDHEN and CDR2 SYDVKM. The CDR3 DNA reads TGTGCCAGCAGCCCGACCGCGGACAGGGACTTCCACAATGAGCAGCTCTTC. This codes for CASSPTADRDFHNEQLF.

This chain uses TRBV5-1 with TRBJ2-7; 13 nucleotides align to TRBD2. V lost 3 bases, J lost 6 bases, and 12 bases stayed unmatched. CDR1 is SGHRS and CDR2 is YFSETQ in the germline V gene. The length of the CDR3 is 17 residues. CDR3 sequence reads: CASSWYPTSGRVCEQYF. In DNA form, the CDR3 reads TGCGCCAGCAGCTGGTACCCTACTAGCGGGAGGGTGTGCGAGCAGTACTTC.

This clonotype has ten or more counts. V is TRBV19 and J is TRBJ1-1; TRBD1 is a possible D gene (6 bases). This CDR3 has 14 residues. V gave up 3 bases and J gave up 4 bases, with 12 bases separating them. Germline CDR1 is LNHDA and CDR2 is SQIVND (reference sequence). Here the CDR3 DNA reads TGTGCCAGTAGTATCCACAGGGATGGCACTGAAGCTTTCTTT. It yields the protein CASSIHRDGTEAFF.

On this clonotype: This may stem from a read error, because a much larger clone lies one nucleotide away. The V gene is TRBV27, the J gene TRBJ1-1, with D maybe TRBD1 (5 bases). Germline CDR1 reads MNHEY; CDR2 reads SMNVEV (reference sequence). The CDR3 consists of 14 residues. The CDR3 sequence is CAGSLNRMGTEAFF. In nucleotides, the CDR3 is TGTGCCGGCAGTTTAAACAGGATGGGCACTGAAGCTTTCTTT.

This clonotype was detected only once. The chain carries TRBV28 and TRBJ1-2, with 11 bases aligning to TRBD1. This CDR3 contains 16 residues. The junction had 8 bases not matched to a gene; V was cut back by 6 bases and J by 2 bases. CDR1 MDHEN and CDR2 SYDVKM come from the germline V gene. The CDR3 DNA sequence: TGTGCCAGCAGCTACCGGACAGGGGGCGGCAACTATGGCTACACCTTC. It specifies CASSYRTGGGNYGYTF.

This clonotype was observed at least ten times. The chain recombines TRBV3-1 with TRBJ2-5; 8 nucleotides line up with TRBD1. This CDR3 is built from 14 residues. The J segment lost 5 bases and the V segment lost 0 bases, leaving 2 bases of the junction unmatched. Germline-derived CDR1 and CDR2 are LGHDT and YNNKEL (reference sequence). The CDR3 bases are TGTGCCAGCAGCCAAGAGACAGGGGCCGAGACCCAGTACTTC. Protein product: CASSQETGAETQYF.

This clonotype was recorded many times. This chain's CDR3 is CSAPAVWTASYEQYF. DNA of the CDR3: TGCAGTGCCCCGGCGGTCTGGACGGCCTCCTACGAGCAGTACTTC. The chain combines TRBV20-1 with TRBJ2-7; D gene ambiguous. This CDR3 has 15 amino acids. V lost 6 bases, J lost 0 bases, and 18 bases lay in between. Germline V gives CDR1 DFQATT, CDR2 SNEGSKA (reference sequence).

In the case of this clonotype: A much larger clone sits a single nucleotide away, making a read error possible. V gene TRBV6-9 combines with J gene TRBJ2-7; D not resolved. Germline CDR1 is MNHGY and CDR2 is SVAAGI. The V end lost 3 bases, the J end lost 5 bases, and 14 bases lay between the germline ends. The CDR3 totals 14 residues. The CDR3 reads CASSYPASVDEQYF. The CDR3 region has the DNA TGTGCCAGCAGTTACCCCGCCTCCGTGGACGAGCAGTACTTC.

The gene calls are TRBV7-2 and TRBJ2-1; no clear D. This CDR3 spans 13 amino acids. Trimming pared 2 bases from V and 5 bases from J, leaving 7 bases between. CDR1 and CDR2 from the germline V gene are SGHTA and FQGNSA. The DNA for the CDR3 is TGTGCCAGCAGCTTAACACCCAACAATGAGCAGTTCTTC. Translating it yields CASSLTPNNEQFF.

Many counts were recorded for this clonotype. The chain links TRBV12-3 or TRBV12-4 to TRBJ2-2; 12 bases line up with TRBD1. J gave up 5 bases and V 5 bases, and 6 bases lay outside the gene matches. The CDR3 has 16 amino acids. Here the CDR3 DNA reads TGTGCCAGCAGTCGGGGACAGGGGGCAGGAACCGGGGAGCTGTTTTTT. Protein: CASSRGQGAGTGELFF.

As to this clonotype: A much larger clone lies a single base off, so this may be a read error. This chain joins TRBV28 and TRBJ2-4; 11 bases line up with TRBD2. CDR3 length: 17 amino acids. Germline CDR1 and CDR2: MDHEN and SYDVKM. The CDR3 region has the DNA TGTGCCAGCAGTCCCCCCATACTAGCGGGAGCCAAAAACATTCAGTGCTTC. Protein: CASSPPILAGAKNIQCF.

The sample holds a few counts of this clonotype. The V and J genes are TRBV9 and TRBJ2-5; 7 positions match TRBD1. Losses at the gene ends were 7 bases for V and 2 bases for J; bases not matched to a gene: 5. Per germline, CDR1 SGDLS and CDR2 YYNGEE. This CDR3 comprises 13 residues. The CDR3 nucleotides are TGTGCCAGCTCGGGACAGAATCAAGAGACCCAGTACTTC. Encoded protein: CASSGQNQETQYF.